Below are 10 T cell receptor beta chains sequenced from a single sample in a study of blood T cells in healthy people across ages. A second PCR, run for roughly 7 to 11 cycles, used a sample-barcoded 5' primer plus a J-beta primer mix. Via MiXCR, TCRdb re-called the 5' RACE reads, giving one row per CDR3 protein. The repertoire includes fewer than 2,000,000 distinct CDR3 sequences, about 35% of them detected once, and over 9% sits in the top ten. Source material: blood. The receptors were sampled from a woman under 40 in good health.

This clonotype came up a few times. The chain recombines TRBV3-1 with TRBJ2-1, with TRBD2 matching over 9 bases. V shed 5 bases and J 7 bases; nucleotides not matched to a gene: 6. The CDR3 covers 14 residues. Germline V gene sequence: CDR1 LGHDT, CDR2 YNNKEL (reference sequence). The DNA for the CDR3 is TGTGCCAGCAGCTTCAGACTAGCGGAGAATGAGCAGTTCTTC. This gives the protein CASSFRLAENEQFF.

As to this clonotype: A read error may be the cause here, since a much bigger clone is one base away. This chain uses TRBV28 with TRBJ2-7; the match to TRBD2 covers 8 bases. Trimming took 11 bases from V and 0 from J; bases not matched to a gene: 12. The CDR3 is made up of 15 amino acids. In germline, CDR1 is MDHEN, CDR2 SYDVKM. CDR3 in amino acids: CAGKGGGTSSYEQYF. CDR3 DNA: TGTGCCGGCAAGGGGGGAGGGACTAGCTCCTACGAGCAGTACTTC.

The DNA for the CDR3 is TGTGCCAGCAGGCTGACTAGCGGGAGCAATAATGAGCAGTTCTTC. This translates into CASRLTSGSNNEQFF. The rearrangement links TRBV6-1 to TRBJ2-1, with 12 nucleotides matching TRBD2. This CDR3 region has 15 residues. The germline V gene has CDR1 MNHNS and CDR2 SASEGT. The V gene end was trimmed by 6 bases and the J gene end by 7 bases; junction bases not matched to a gene: 7.

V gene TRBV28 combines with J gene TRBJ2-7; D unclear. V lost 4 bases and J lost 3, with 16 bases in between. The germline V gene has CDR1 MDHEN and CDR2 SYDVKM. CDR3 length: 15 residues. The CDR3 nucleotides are TGTGCCAGCAGTTCCCATCGGACCGATTTCTACGAGCAGTACTTC. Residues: CASSSHRTDFYEQYF.

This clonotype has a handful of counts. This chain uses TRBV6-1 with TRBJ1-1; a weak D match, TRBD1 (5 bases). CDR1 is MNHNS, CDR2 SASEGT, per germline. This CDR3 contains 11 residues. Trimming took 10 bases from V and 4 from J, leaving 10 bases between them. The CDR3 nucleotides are TGTGCCACCTCAGGGTTCACTGAAGCTTTCTTT. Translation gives CATSGFTEAFF.

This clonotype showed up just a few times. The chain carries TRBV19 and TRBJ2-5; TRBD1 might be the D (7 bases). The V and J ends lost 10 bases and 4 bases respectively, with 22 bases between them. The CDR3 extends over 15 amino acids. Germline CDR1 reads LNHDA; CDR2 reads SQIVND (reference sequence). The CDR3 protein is CATSPRQGGPETQYF. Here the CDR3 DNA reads TGTGCCACGAGCCCCCGACAGGGAGGCCCAGAGACCCAGTACTTC.

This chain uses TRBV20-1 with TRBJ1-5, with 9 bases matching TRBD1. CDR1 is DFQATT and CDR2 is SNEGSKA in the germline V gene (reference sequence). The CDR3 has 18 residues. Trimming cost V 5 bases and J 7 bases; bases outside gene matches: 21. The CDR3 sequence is CSADRQGEGGGQGQPQHF. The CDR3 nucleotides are TGCAGTGCTGATCGACAGGGGGAAGGCGGGGGGCAGGGACAGCCCCAGCATTTT.

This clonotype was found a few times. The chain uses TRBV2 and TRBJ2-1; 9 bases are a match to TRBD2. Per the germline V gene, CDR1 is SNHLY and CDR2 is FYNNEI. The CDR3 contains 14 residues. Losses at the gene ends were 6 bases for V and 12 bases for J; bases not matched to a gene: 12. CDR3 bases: TGTGCCAGCAGGCGGGGGGGGCTCCTCCCGGGGCAGTTCTTC. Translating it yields CASRRGGLLPGQFF.

The CDR3 bases are TGTGCCAGCAGCAAGGGGCTAACAGGCTCATCGGCCTACGAGCAGTACTTC. Its protein product is CASSKGLTGSSAYEQYF. The V gene is TRBV21-1, the J gene TRBJ2-7; the listed D gene, TRBD1, was not tested against the DNA. TRBV21-1 is tagged as a pseudogene. The CDR3 runs to 17 residues.

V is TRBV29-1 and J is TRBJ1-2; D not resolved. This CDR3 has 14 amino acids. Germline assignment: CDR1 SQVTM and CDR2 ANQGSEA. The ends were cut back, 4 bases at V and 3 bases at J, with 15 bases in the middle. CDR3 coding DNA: TGCAGCGTTGTTATACTCGACGGGGACTATGGCTACACCTTC. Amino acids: CSVVILDGDYGYTF.